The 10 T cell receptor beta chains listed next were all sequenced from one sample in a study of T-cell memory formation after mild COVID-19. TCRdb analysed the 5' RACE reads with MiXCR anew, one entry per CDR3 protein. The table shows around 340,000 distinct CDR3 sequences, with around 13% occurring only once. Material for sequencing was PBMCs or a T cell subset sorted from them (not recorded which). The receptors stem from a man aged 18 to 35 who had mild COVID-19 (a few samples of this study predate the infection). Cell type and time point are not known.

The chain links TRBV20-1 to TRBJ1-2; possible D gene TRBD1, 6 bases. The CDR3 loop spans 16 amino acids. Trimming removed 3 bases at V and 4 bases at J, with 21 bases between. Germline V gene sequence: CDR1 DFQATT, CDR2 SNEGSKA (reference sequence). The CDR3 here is CSASSQGIPLRYGYTF. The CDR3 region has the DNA TGCAGTGCTAGTTCCCAGGGGATACCCCTCCGCTATGGCTACACCTTC.

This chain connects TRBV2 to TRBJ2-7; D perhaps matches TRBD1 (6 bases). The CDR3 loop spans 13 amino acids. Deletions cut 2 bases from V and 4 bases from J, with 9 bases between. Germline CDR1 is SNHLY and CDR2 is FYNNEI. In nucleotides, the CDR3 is TGTGCCAGCAGTGAATACAGGGAGTACGAGCAGTACTTC. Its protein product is CASSEYREYEQYF.

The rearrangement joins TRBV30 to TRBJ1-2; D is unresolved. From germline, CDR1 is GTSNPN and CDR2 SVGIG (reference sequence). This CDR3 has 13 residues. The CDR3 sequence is CASTRDGWDGYTF. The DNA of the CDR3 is TGTGCTTCCACACGCGATGGCTGGGATGGCTACACCTTC.

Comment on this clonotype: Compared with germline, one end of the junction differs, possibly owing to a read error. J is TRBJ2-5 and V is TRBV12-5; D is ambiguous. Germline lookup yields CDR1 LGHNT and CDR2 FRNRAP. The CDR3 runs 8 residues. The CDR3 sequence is CASGLLVF. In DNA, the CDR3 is TGTGCTAGTGGTTTGTTAGTCTTC.

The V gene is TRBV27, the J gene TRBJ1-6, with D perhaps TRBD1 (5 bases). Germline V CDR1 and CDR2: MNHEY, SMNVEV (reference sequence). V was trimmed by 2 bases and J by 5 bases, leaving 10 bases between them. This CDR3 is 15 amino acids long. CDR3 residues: CASSLRGPDNSPLHF. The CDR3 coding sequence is TGTGCCAGCAGTTTAAGGGGACCCGATAATTCACCCCTCCACTTT.

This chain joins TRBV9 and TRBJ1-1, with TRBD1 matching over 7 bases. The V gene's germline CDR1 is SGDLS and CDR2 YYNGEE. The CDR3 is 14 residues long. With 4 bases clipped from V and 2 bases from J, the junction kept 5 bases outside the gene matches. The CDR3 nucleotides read TGTGCCAGCAGCCCCAAGGGGGCCAACACTGAAGCTTTCTTT. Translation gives CASSPKGANTEAFF.

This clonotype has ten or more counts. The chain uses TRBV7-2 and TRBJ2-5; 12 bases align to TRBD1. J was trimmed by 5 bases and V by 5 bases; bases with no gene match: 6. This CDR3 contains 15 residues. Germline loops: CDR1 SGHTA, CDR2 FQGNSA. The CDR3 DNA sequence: TGTGCCAGCAGCCAGGGACAGGGGGCAAGGGAGACCCAGTACTTC. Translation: CASSQGQGARETQYF. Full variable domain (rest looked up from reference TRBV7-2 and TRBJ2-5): GAGVSQSPSNKVTEKGKDVELRCDPISGHTALYWYRQSLGQGLEFLIYFQGNSAPDKSGLPSDRFSAERTGGSVSTLTIQRTQQEDSAVYLCASSQGQGARETQYFGPGTRLLVL.

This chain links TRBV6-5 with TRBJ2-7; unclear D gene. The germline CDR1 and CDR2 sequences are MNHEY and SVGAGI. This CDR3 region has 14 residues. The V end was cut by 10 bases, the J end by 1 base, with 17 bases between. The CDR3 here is CATWGRDRSYEQYV. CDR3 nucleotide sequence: TGTGCCACCTGGGGTAGGGATCGGTCCTACGAGCAGTACGTC.

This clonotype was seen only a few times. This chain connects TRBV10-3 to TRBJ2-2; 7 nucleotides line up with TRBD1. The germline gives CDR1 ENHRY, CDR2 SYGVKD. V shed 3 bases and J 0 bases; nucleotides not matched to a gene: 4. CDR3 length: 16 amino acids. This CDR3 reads CAISDDRAPNTGELFF. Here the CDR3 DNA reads TGTGCCATCAGTGACGACAGGGCCCCGAACACCGGGGAGCTGTTTTTT.

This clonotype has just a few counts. The CDR3 sequence: CASSLDSAAGTEAFF. CDR3 bases: TGTGCCAGCAGCTTAGATTCGGCAGCTGGCACTGAAGCTTTCTTT. The V gene is TRBV11-3, the J gene TRBJ1-1; the D is unclear. The germline V gene has CDR1 SGHNT and CDR2 YENEEA. V was clipped by 0 bases and J by 4 bases, with 12 bases between them. The CDR3 spans 15 residues.